This entry is about one T cell receptor beta chain. Both 60 Vbeta primers and 13 Jbeta primers went into the PCR. Clones were read by immunoSEQ multiplex PCR, and TCRdb kept only the in-frame ones, dropping some. The sample shows roughly 150,000 clones, about 10% of them seen only once. These data come from a study of cytomegalovirus exposure and HLA in healthy donors. Study overall: Findings of an earlier analysis included around 120 million unique TCR beta sequences from 190 million or so T cells.

CDR3 length: 17 residues. J gave up 6 bases and V 4 bases, and 15 bases lay outside the gene matches. Germline-derived CDR1 and CDR2 are SGHRS and YFSETQ. The chain uses TRBV5-1 and TRBJ1-4, with 7 bases that match TRBD1. This clonotype was sampled from a man aged 45-60 years in good health and CMV-seronegative. Sequences were obtained from PBMCs. The CDR3 region has the DNA TGCGCCAGCAGCGTTACCTCCGGGACAGAACCGCATGAAAAACTGTTTTTT. It specifies CASSVTSGTEPHEKLFF.